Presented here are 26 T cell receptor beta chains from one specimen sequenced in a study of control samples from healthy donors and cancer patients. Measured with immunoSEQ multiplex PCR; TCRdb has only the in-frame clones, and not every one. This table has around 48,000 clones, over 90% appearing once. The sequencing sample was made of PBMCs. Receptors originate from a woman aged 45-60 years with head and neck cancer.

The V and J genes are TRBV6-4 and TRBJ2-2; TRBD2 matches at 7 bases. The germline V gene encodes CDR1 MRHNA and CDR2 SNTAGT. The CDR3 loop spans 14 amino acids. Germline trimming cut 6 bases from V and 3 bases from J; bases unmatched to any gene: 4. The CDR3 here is CASRREEYTGELFF. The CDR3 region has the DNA TGTGCCAGCAGACGGGAGGAATACACCGGGGAGCTGTTTTTT.

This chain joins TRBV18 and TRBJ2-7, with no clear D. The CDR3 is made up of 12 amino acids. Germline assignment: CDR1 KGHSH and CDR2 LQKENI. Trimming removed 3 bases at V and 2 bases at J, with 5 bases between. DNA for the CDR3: TGTGCCAGCTCACCGACACCCTACGAGCAGTACTTC. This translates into CASSPTPYEQYF. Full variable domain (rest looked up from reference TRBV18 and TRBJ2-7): NAGVMQNPRHLVRRRGQEARLRCSPMKGHSHVYWYRQLPEEGLKFMVYLQKENIIDESGMPKERFSAEFPKEGPSILRIQQVVRGDSAAYFCASSPTPYEQYFGPGTRLTVT.

CDR3 in DNA: TGCGCCAGCAGCACTATGACAGGGGTACCAAATGAGCAGTTCTTC. It yields the protein CASSTMTGVPNEQFF. The chain recombines TRBV5-1 with TRBJ2-1; 8 nucleotides line up with TRBD1. With V trimmed by 4 bases and J by 7 bases, 10 bases remained unmatched. Per germline, CDR1 SGHRS and CDR2 YFSETQ. The CDR3 spans 15 residues.

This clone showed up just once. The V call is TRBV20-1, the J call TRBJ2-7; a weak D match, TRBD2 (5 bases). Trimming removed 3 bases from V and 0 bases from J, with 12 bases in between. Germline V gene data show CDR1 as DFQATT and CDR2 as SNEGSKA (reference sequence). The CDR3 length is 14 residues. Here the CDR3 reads CSASRERHSYEQYF. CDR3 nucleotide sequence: TGCAGTGCTAGTAGGGAGAGACACTCCTACGAGCAGTACTTC.

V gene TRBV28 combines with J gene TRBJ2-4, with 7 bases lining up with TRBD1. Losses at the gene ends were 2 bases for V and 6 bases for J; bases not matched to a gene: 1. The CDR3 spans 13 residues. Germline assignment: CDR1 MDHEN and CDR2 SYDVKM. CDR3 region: CASSLAGGNIQYF. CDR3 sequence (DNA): TGTGCCAGCAGTTTAGCAGGGGGAAACATTCAGTACTTC. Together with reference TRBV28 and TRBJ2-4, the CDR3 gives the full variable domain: DVKVTQSSRYLVKRTGEKVFLECVQDMDHENMFWYRQDPGLGLRLIYFSYDVKMKEKGDIPEGYSVSREKKERFSLILESASTNQTSMYLCASSLAGGNIQYFGAGTRLSVL.

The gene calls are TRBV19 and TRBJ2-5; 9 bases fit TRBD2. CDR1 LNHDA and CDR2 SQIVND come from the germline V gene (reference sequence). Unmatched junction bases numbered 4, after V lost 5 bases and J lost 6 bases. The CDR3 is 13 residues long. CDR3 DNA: TGTGCCAGTAGTCCAGGGACTAGCCAGACCCAGTACTTC. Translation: CASSPGTSQTQYF.

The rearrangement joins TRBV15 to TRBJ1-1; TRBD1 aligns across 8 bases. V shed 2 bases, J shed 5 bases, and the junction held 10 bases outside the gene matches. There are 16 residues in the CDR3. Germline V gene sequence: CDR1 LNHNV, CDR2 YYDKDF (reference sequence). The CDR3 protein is CATSRPRGLTDTEAFF. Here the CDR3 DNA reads TGTGCCACCAGCAGACCCAGGGGGCTAACGGATACTGAAGCTTTCTTT. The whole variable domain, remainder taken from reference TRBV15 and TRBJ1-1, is DAMVIQNPRYQVTQFGKPVTLSCSQTLNHNVMYWYQQKSSQAPKLLFHYYDKDFNNEADTPDNFQSRRPNTSFCFLDIRSPGLGDTAMYLCATSRPRGLTDTEAFFGQGTRLTVV.

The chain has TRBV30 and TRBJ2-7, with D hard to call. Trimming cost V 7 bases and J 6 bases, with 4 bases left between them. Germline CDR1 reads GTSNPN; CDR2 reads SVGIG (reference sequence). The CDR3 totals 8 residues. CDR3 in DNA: TGTGCCTATCCCGAGCAGTACTTC. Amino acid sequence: CAYPEQYF.

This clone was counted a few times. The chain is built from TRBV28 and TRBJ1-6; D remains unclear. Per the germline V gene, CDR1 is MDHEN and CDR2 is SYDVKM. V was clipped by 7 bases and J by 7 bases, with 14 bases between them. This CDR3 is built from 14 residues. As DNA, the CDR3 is TGTGCCAGCATTTCCGGGTCTGGGAATTCACCCCTCCACTTT. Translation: CASISGSGNSPLHF. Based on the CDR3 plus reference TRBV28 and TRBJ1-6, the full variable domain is DVKVTQSSRYLVKRTGEKVFLECVQDMDHENMFWYRQDPGLGLRLIYFSYDVKMKEKGDIPEGYSVSREKKERFSLILESASTNQTSMYLCASISGSGNSPLHFGNGTRLTVT.

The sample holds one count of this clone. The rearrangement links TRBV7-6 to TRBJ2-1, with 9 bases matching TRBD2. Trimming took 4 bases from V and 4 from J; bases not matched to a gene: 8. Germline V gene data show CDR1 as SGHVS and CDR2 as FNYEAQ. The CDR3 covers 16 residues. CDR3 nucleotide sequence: TGTGCCAGCAGCTCCGTTACTAGCGGGCCATACAATGAGCAGTTCTTC. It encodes CASSSVTSGPYNEQFF.

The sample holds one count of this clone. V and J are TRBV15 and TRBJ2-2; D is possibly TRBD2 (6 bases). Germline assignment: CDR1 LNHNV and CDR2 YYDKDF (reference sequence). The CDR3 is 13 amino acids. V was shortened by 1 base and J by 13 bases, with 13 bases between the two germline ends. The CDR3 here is CATSRAPGEGLFF. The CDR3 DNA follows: TGTGCCACCAGCAGAGCACCGGGGGAAGGGCTGTTTTTT.

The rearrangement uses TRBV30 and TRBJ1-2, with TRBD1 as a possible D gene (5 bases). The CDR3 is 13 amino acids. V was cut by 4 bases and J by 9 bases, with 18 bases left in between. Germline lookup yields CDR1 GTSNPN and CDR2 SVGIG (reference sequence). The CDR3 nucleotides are TGTGCCTGGACTCCCCTAGCAGGGACGAGCTACACCTTC. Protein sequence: CAWTPLAGTSYTF.

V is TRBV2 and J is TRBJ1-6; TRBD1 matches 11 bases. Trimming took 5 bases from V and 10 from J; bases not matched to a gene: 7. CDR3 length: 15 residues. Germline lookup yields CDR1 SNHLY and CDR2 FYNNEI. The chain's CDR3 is CASSRDRGSSSPLHF. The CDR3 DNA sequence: TGTGCCAGCAGTAGGGACAGGGGGTCGAGCTCACCCCTCCACTTT.

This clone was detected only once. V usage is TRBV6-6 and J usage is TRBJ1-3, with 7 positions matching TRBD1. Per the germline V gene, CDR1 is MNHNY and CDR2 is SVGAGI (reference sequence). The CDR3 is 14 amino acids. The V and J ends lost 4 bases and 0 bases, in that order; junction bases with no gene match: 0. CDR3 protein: CASSWDSSGNTIYF. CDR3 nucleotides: TGTGCCAGCAGTTGGGACAGCTCTGGAAACACCATATATTTT.

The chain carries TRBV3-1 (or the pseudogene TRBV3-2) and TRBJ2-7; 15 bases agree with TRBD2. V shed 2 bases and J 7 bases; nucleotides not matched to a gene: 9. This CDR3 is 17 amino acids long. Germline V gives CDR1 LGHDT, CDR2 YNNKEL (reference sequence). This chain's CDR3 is CASSQLRTSGRAQEQYF. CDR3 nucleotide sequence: TGTGCCAGCAGCCAACTCCGGACTAGCGGGAGGGCCCAGGAGCAGTACTTC.

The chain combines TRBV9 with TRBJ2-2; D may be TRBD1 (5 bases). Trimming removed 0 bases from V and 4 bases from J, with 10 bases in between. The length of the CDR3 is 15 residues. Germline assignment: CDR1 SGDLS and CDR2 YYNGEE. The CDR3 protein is CASSVEAQGTGELFF. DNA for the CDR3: TGTGCCAGCAGCGTAGAGGCCCAGGGCACCGGGGAGCTGTTTTTT.

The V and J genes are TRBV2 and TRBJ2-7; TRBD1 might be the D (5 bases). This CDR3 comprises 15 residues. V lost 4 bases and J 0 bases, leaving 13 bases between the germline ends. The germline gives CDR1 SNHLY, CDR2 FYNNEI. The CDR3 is CASSADSLLSYEQYF. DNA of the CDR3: TGTGCCAGCAGTGCCGACAGTCTTCTCTCCTACGAGCAGTACTTC.

The CDR3 here is CASSVDRSSGYTF. For the CDR3, the DNA is TGTGCCAGTAGTGTGGACAGGTCCAGTGGCTACACCTTC. The chain couples TRBV19 to TRBJ1-2; TRBD1 agrees at 7 bases. The germline gives CDR1 LNHDA, CDR2 SQIVND (reference sequence). This CDR3 is 13 amino acids long. Trimming removed 5 bases from V and 7 bases from J; junction bases left unmatched: 7.

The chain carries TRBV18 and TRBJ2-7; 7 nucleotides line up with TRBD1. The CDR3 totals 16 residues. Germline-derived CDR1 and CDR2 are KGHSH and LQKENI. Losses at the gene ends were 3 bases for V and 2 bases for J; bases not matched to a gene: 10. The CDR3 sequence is CASSPGAWTGAYEQYF. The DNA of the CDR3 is TGTGCCAGCTCACCGGGAGCGTGGACAGGCGCCTACGAGCAGTACTTC.

Here the CDR3 reads CASSQDLRGSRTDTQYF. The CDR3 coding sequence is TGCGCCAGCAGCCAAGATCTCCGCGGGAGCCGCACAGATACGCAGTATTTT. This chain uses TRBV4-1 with TRBJ2-3, with 7 bases aligning to TRBD2. Per germline, CDR1 MGHRA and CDR2 YSYEKL. The CDR3 has 17 amino acids. Trimming cost V 0 bases and J 1 base; bases outside gene matches: 7.

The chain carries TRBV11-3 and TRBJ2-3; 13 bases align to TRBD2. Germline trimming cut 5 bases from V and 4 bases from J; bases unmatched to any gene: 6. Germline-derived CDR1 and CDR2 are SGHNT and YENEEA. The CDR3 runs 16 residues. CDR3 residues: CASSPRTSGGADTQYF. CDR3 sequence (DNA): TGTGCCAGCAGCCCACGGACTAGCGGGGGAGCAGATACGCAGTATTTT.

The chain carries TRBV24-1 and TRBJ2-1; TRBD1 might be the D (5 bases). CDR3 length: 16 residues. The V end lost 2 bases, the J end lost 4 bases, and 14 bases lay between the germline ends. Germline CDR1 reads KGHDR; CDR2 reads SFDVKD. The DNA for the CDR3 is TGTGCCACCAGTGATTCGACAGAAGAACCTTACAATGAGCAGTTCTTC. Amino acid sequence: CATSDSTEEPYNEQFF.

The CDR3 here is CASRASSYEQYF. The DNA for the CDR3 is TGCGCCAGCAGAGCTAGCTCCTACGAGCAGTACTTC. The chain uses TRBV5-1 and TRBJ2-7; D is undetermined. CDR3 length: 12 residues. V was clipped by 5 bases and J by 0 bases, with 6 bases between them. The germline CDR1 and CDR2 sequences are SGHRS and YFSETQ.

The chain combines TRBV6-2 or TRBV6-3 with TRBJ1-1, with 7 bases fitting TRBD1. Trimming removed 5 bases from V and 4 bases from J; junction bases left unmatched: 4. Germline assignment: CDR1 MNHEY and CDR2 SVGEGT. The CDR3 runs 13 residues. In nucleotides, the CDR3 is TGTGCCAGCAGTCCCAGGGGGGGCACTGAAGCTTTCTTT. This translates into CASSPRGGTEAFF.

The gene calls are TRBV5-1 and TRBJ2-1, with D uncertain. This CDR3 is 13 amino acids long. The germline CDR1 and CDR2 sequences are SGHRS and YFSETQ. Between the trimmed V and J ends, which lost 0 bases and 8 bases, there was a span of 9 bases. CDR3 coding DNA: TGCGCCAGCAGCTTGGAAGGTGTGGATGAGCAGTTCTTC. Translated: CASSLEGVDEQFF.

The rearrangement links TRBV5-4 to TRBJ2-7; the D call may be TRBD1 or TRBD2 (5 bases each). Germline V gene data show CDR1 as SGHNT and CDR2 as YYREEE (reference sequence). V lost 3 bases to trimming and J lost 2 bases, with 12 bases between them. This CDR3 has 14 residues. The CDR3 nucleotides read TGTGCCAGCAGCTATGGGGACGAGACCTACGAGCAGTACTTC. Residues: CASSYGDETYEQYF.